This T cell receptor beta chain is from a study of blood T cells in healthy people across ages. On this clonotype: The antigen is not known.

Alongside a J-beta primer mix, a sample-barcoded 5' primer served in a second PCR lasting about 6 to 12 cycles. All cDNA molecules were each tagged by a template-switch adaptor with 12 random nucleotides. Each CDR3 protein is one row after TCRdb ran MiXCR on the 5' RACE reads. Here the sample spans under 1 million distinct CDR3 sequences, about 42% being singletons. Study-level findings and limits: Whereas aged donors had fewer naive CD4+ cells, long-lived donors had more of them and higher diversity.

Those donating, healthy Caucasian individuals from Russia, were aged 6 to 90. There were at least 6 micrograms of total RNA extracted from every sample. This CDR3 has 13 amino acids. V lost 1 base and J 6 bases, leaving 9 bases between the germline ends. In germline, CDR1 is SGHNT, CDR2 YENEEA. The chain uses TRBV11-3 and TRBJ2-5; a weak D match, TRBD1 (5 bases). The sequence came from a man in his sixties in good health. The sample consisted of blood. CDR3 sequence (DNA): TGTGCCAGCAGCTTAGGGGGCGCAAAGACCCAGTACTTC. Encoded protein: CASSLGGAKTQYF.